This TCR beta chain came from a study of shared clonotypes between healthy human individuals. CDR1 and CDR2 from the germline V gene are MNHEY and SMNVEV (reference sequence). V was pared by 2 bases and J by 6 bases, with 10 bases between. This CDR3 has 13 amino acids. Whole-study results and caveats: A small donor pool kept down the genetic and exposure-history diversity that was represented.

Here immunoSEQ multiplex PCR was the method, and the copy in TCRdb shows in-frame clones only, minus some. The data hold some 900,000 clones, with approximately 76% observed a single time. Comments on this clone: Antigen: not known.

The TCR comes from a man aged 18 to 30 in good health. Sequenced: memory CD4+ T cells sorted from blood. Subset meaning: CD45RA-negative fraction. The chain is built from TRBV27 and TRBJ1-2, with D tentatively TRBD1 (5 bases). CDR3: CASSLRGFDGYTF. The CDR3 nucleotides read TGTGCCAGCAGTTTACGGGGGTTCGATGGCTACACCTTC.